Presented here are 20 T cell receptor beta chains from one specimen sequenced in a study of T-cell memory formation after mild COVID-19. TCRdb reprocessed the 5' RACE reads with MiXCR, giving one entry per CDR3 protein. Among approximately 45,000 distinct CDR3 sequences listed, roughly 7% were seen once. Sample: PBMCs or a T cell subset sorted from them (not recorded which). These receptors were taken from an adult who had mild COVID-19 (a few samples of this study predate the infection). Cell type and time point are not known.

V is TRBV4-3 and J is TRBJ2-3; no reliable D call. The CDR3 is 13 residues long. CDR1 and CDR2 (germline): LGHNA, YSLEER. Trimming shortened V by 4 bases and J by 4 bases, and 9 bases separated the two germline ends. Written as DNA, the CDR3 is TGCGCCAGCAGCCGTTCTGGTGCAGATACGCAGTATTTT. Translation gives CASSRSGADTQYF.

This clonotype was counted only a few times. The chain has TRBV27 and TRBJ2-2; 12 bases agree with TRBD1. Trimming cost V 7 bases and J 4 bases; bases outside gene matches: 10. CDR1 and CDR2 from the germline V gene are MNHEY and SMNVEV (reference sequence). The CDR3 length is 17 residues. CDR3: CASTQGGQGASTGELFF. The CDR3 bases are TGTGCCAGCACCCAGGGGGGACAGGGGGCGAGCACCGGGGAGCTGTTTTTT.

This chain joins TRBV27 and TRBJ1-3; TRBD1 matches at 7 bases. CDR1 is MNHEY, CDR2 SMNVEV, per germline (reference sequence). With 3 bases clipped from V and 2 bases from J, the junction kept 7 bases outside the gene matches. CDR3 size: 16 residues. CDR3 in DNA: TGTGCCAGCAGTTTGGGACAGTTTAGCGCTGGAAACACCATATATTTT. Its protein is CASSLGQFSAGNTIYF.

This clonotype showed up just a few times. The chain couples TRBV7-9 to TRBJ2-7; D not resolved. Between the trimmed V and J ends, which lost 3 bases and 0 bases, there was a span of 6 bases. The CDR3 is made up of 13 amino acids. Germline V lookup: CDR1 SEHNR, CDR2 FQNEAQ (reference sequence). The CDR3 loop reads CASSLPSSYEQYF. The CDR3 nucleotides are TGTGCCAGCAGCTTGCCCAGCTCCTACGAGCAGTACTTC.

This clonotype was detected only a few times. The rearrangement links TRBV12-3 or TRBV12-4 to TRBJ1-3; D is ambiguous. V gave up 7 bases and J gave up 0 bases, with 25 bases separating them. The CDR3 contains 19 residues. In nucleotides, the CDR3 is TGTGCCAGCACAAGGGTAGGGTTTTTCGGCAGGAGCTCTGGAAACACCATATATTTT. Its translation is CASTRVGFFGRSSGNTIYF.

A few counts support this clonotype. The CDR3 loop reads CATSRDHRVGGELFF. CDR3 nucleotide sequence: TGTGCCACCAGCAGAGATCACAGGGTAGGCGGGGAGCTGTTTTTT. V gene TRBV15 combines with J gene TRBJ2-2; a possible D gene is TRBD1 (6 bases). CDR3 length: 15 residues. Germline V lookup: CDR1 LNHNV, CDR2 YYDKDF (reference sequence). Trimming removed 0 bases at V and 7 bases at J, with 12 bases between.

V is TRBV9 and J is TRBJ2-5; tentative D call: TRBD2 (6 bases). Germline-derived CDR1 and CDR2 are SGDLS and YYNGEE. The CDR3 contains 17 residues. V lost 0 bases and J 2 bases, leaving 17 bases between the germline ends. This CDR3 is CASSVDIGGTTQETQYF. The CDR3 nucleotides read TGTGCCAGCAGCGTAGATATTGGCGGGACGACTCAAGAGACCCAGTACTTC. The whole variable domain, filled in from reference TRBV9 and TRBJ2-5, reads DSGVTQTPKHLITATGQRVTLRCSPRSGDLSVYWYQQSLDQGLQFLIQYYNGEERAKGNILERFSAQQFPDLHSELNLSSLELGDSALYFCASSVDIGGTTQETQYFGPGTRLLVL.

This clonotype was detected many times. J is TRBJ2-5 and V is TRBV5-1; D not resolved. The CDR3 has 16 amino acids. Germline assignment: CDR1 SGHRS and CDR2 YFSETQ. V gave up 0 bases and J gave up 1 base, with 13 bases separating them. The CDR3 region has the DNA TGCGCCAGCAGCTTGGGCGGACGGCTACTCCAAGAGACCCAGTACTTC. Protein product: CASSLGGRLLQETQYF.

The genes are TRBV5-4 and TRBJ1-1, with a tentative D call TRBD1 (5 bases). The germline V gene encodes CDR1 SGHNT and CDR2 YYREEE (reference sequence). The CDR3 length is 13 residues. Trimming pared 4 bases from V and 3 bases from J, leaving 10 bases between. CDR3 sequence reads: CASSIDSHTEAFF. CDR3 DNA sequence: TGTGCCAGCAGCATCGACAGTCACACTGAAGCTTTCTTT.

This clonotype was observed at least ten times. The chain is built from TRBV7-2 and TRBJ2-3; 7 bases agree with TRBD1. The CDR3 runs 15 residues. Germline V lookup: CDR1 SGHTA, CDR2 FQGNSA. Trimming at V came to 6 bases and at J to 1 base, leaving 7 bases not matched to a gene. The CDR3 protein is CASSSRQGGTDTQYF. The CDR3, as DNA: TGTGCCAGCAGTTCCCGACAGGGTGGCACAGATACGCAGTATTTT. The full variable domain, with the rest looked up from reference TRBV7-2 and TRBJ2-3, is GAGVSQSPSNKVTEKGKDVELRCDPISGHTALYWYRQSLGQGLEFLIYFQGNSAPDKSGLPSDRFSAERTGGSVSTLTIQRTQQEDSAVYLCASSSRQGGTDTQYFGPGTRLTVL.

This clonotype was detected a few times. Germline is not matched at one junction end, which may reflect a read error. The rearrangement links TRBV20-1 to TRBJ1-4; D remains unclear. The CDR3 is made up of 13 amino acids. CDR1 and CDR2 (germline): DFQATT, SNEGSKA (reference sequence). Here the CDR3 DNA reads TGCAGTGCTAGAGCATCGCCTAATGACAAACTGTTTTTT. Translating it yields CSARASPNDKLFF.

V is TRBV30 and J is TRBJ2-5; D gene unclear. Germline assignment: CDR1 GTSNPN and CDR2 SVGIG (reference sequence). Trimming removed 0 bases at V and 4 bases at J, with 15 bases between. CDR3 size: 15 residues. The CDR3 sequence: CAWSVLPSVRETQYF. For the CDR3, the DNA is TGTGCCTGGAGTGTACTTCCGTCAGTCCGAGAGACCCAGTACTTC. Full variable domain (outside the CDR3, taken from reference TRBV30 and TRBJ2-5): SQTIHQWPATLVQPVGSPLSLECTVEGTSNPNLYWYRQAAGRGLQLLFYSVGIGQISSEVPQNLSASRPQDRQFILSSKKLLLSDSGFYLCAWSVLPSVRETQYFGPGTRLLVL.

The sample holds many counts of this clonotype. CDR3 region: CAVLSTAAYEQYF. The CDR3 DNA sequence: TGTGCCGTTCTTTCGACAGCTGCCTACGAGCAGTACTTC. V gene TRBV10-3 combines with J gene TRBJ2-7, with D possibly matching TRBD1 (5 bases). The CDR3 has 13 residues. Germline CDR1 ENHRY, CDR2 SYGVKD. Trimming removed 11 bases from V and 2 bases from J, with 16 bases in between.

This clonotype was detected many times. The CDR3 loop reads CASSWDPSTDTQYF. The CDR3 DNA is TGTGCCAGCAGCTGGGATCCCAGCACAGATACGCAGTATTTT. This chain links TRBV5-8 with TRBJ2-3, with D unclear. There are 14 residues in the CDR3. V was pared by 3 bases and J by 0 bases, with 8 bases between. Per the germline V gene, CDR1 is SGHTS and CDR2 is YDEGEE.

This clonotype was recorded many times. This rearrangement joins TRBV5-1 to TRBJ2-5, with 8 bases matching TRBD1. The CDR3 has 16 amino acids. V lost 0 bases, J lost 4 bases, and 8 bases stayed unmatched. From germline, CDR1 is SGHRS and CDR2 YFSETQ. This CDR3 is CASSLARTGTGETQYF. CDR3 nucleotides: TGCGCCAGCAGCTTGGCCCGGACAGGGACGGGAGAGACCCAGTACTTC.

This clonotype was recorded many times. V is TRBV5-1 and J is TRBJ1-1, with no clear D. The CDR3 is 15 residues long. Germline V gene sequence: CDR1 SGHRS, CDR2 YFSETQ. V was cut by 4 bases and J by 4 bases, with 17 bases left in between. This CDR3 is CASSPRGSRGTEAFF. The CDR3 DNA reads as TGCGCCAGCAGCCCGCGAGGGAGCCGCGGCACTGAAGCTTTCTTT.

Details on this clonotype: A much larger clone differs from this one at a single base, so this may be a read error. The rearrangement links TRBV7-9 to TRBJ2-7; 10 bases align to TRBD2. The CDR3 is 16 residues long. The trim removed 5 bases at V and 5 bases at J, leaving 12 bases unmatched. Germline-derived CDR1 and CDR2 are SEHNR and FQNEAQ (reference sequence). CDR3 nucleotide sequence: TGTGCCAGCAGCGACGGACTAGCGGCCTGGTGGAACGAGCAGTACTTC. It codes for CASSDGLAAWWNEQYF.

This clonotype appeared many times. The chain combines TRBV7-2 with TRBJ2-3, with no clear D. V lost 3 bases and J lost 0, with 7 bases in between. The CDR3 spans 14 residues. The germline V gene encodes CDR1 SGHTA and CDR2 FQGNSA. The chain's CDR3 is CASSFLSSTDTQYF. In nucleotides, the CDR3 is TGTGCCAGCAGCTTTTTATCCAGCACAGATACGCAGTATTTT.

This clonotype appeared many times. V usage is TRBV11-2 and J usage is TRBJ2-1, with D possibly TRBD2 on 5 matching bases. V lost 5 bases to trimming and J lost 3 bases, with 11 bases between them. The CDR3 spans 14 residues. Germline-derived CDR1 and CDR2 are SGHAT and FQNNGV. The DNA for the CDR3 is TGTGCCAGCAGCGCAGGACTTCTCTACAATGAGCAGTTCTTC. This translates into CASSAGLLYNEQFF.

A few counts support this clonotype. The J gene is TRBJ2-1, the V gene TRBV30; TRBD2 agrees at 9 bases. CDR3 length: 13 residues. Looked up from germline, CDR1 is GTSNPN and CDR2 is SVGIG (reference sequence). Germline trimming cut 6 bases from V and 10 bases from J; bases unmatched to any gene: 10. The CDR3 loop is CACWASGTMEQFF. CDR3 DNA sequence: TGTGCCTGTTGGGCTAGCGGGACAATGGAGCAGTTCTTC.